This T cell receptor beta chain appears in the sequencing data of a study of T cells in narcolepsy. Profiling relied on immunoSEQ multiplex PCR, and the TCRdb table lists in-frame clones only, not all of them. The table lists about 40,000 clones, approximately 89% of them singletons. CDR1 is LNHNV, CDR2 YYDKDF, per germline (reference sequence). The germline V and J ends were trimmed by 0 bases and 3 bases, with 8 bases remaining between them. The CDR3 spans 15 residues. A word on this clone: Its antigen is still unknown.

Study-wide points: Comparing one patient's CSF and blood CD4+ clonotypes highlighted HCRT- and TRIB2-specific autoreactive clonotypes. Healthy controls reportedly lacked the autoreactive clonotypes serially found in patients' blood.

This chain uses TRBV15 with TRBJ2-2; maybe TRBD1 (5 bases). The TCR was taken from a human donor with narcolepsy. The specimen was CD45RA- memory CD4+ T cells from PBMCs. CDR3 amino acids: CATSRDQGYTGELFF. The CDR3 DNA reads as TGTGCCACCAGCAGAGATCAGGGCTACACCGGGGAGCTGTTTTTT.